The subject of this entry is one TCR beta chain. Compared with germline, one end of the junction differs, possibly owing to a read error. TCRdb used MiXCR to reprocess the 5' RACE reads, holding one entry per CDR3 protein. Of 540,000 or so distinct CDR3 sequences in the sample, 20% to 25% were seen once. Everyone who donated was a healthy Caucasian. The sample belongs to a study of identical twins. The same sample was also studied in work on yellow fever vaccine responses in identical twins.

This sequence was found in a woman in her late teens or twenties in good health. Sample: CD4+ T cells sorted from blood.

Here the CDR3 DNA reads TGTGCCAGCAGCTTCGGCGAAGGCCAACAGACCCAGTACTTC. It is translated as CASSFGEGQQTQYF. The rearrangement links TRBV7-6 to TRBJ2-5; D unclear. The CDR3 sequence is 14 residues long. Germline assignment: CDR1 SGHVS and CDR2 FNYEAQ.